The 23 T cell receptor beta chains presented below share a single source sample, sequenced in a study of blood T cell repertoires in COVID-19. The protocol was immunoSEQ multiplex PCR, while the TCRdb copy is restricted to in-frame clones and leaves out a portion. The table lists 200,000 to 250,000 clones, about nine tenths of them singletons, with roughly 2.6% in the top ten. Sequenced: peripheral blood. These receptors all come from a woman aged 55-70 years with acute or convalescent COVID-19.

This clone was seen many times. The V and J genes are TRBV5-1 and TRBJ2-5; 11 bases match TRBD2. This CDR3 spans 19 amino acids. The germline gives CDR1 SGHRS, CDR2 YFSETQ. Trimming removed 0 bases from V and 5 bases from J; junction bases left unmatched: 15. The CDR3 nucleotides read TGCGCCAGCAGCTTGGAAGTGGTAGCGGGGGGGCCGTGGATGGAGACCCAGTACTTC. It is translated as CASSLEVVAGGPWMETQYF.

CDR3 nucleotides: TGTGCCAGCTCACCGGACAGACAGACTAACTATGGCTACACCTTC. This gives the protein CASSPDRQTNYGYTF. The V and J genes are TRBV18 and TRBJ1-2; tentative D call: TRBD1 (6 bases). CDR1 KGHSH and CDR2 LQKENI come from the germline V gene. V was clipped by 3 bases and J by 0 bases, with 11 bases between them. The CDR3 totals 15 residues.

CDR3 bases: TGTGCCAGCTCCGTTCGCCGACCGTACAGGGCTAGCAATCAGCCCCAGCATTTT. Protein sequence: CASSVRRPYRASNQPQHF. This chain connects TRBV9 to TRBJ1-5; TRBD1 is a possible D gene (6 bases). In germline, CDR1 is SGDLS, CDR2 YYNGEE. The CDR3 has 18 residues. Deletions cut 7 bases from V and 0 bases from J, with 23 bases between.

The CDR3 DNA sequence: TGTGCCAGCATGGGGCGGATCGACTCCTACGAGCAGTACTTC. Encoded protein: CASMGRIDSYEQYF. V gene TRBV28 combines with J gene TRBJ2-7, with D maybe TRBD1 (5 bases). V was clipped by 7 bases and J by 0 bases, with 13 bases between them. The CDR3 extends over 14 amino acids. Germline V gene lookup returns CDR1 MDHEN and CDR2 SYDVKM.

This clone was seen a single time. V and J are TRBV19 and TRBJ1-2; the match to TRBD1 covers 7 bases. V trimming: 4 bases; J trimming: 3 bases; junction bases outside the gene matches: 5. The CDR3 totals 14 residues. The germline V gene has CDR1 LNHDA and CDR2 SQIVND (reference sequence). The CDR3 DNA sequence: TGTGCCAGTAGTAGACAGGGTTTGGACTATGGCTACACCTTC. It translates to CASSRQGLDYGYTF.

The chain is built from TRBV7-2 and TRBJ2-7; a weak D match, TRBD1 (5 bases). V was shortened by 5 bases and J by 0 bases, with 5 bases between the two germline ends. CDR3 length: 12 amino acids. Germline V gene lookup returns CDR1 SGHTA and CDR2 FQGNSA. DNA for the CDR3: TGTGCCAGCAGCCAGGGCTCCTACGAGCAGTACTTC. This gives the protein CASSQGSYEQYF.

The rearrangement uses TRBV28 and TRBJ1-1; possibly TRBD1 for D (6 bases). Between the trimmed V and J ends, which lost 7 bases and 1 base, there was a span of 19 bases. The CDR3 consists of 16 residues. The germline gives CDR1 MDHEN, CDR2 SYDVKM. The CDR3 sequence is CASKAGVNEANTEAFF. CDR3 coding DNA: TGTGCCAGCAAGGCAGGGGTCAATGAAGCGAACACTGAAGCTTTCTTT.

This clone has a single count. The chain links TRBV11-2 to TRBJ2-7, with 7 bases matching TRBD1. The CDR3 length is 14 residues. The V segment lost 6 bases and the J segment 4 bases; nucleotides outside the gene matches: 9. Germline CDR1 SGHAT, CDR2 FQNNGV. The CDR3 region has the DNA TGTGCCAGCAGGGGAACTGACAGGGATTACGAGCAGTACTTC. Translation gives CASRGTDRDYEQYF.

V is TRBV30 and J is TRBJ1-2, with unresolved D. With 3 bases removed from V and 2 bases from J, the gap between germline ends came to 10 bases. Looked up from germline, CDR1 is GTSNPN and CDR2 is SVGIG (reference sequence). The CDR3 has 13 residues. The CDR3: CAWSADSNYGYTF. In DNA, the CDR3 is TGTGCCTGGAGCGCGGACTCAAACTATGGCTACACCTTC. Variable domain in full (rest from reference TRBV30 and TRBJ1-2): SQTIHQWPATLVQPVGSPLSLECTVEGTSNPNLYWYRQAAGRGLQLLFYSVGIGQISSEVPQNLSASRPQDRQFILSSKKLLLSDSGFYLCAWSADSNYGYTFGSGTRLTVV.

V usage is TRBV15 and J usage is TRBJ2-5, with TRBD1 matching over 8 bases. With V trimmed by 5 bases and J by 2 bases, 4 bases remained unmatched. Germline lookup yields CDR1 LNHNV and CDR2 YYDKDF (reference sequence). This CDR3 is 14 amino acids long. The CDR3 DNA is TGTGCCACCAGCCTTAGGACAGGGCAAGAGACCCAGTACTTC. Its protein product is CATSLRTGQETQYF.

The chain has TRBV6-6 and TRBJ2-2; 7 bases map to TRBD1. Per the germline V gene, CDR1 is MNHNY and CDR2 is SVGAGI (reference sequence). V trimming: 6 bases; J trimming: 7 bases; junction bases outside the gene matches: 8. CDR3 length: 14 residues. The CDR3 protein is CASRLTGLGGELFF. As DNA, the CDR3 is TGTGCCAGCAGACTGACAGGGTTGGGCGGGGAGCTGTTTTTT.

The chain is built from TRBV7-3 and TRBJ2-1, with 8 bases lining up with TRBD2. J was trimmed by 12 bases and V by 1 base; bases with no gene match: 2. This CDR3 is built from 12 residues. CDR1 and CDR2 (germline): SGHTA, FQGTGA. The CDR3 nucleotides are TGTGCCAGCAGCTTAAAAGGGACTAGGCAGTTCTTC. Its protein is CASSLKGTRQFF.

This clone showed up just a few times. The chain has TRBV19 and TRBJ2-7; TRBD2 matches at 10 bases. This CDR3 is 16 amino acids long. Germline V lookup: CDR1 LNHDA, CDR2 SQIVND (reference sequence). V lost 5 bases to trimming and J lost 0 bases; unmatched junction nucleotides: 7. The CDR3 region has the DNA TGTGCCAGTAGTGCTAGCGGGGGCCTAAGCTCCTACGAGCAGTACTTC. This codes for CASSASGGLSSYEQYF. Full variable domain (missing parts from reference TRBV19 and TRBJ2-7): DGGITQSPKYLFRKEGQNVTLSCEQNLNHDAMYWYRQDPGQGLRLIYYSQIVNDFQKGDIAEGYSVSREKKESFPLTVTSAQKNPTAFYLCASSASGGLSSYEQYFGPGTRLTVT.

This chain joins TRBV6-6 and TRBJ1-2; D is unresolved. The CDR3 consists of 12 residues. Germline V gene data show CDR1 as MNHNY and CDR2 as SVGAGI (reference sequence). The ends were cut back, 6 bases at V and 4 bases at J, with 9 bases in the middle. DNA of the CDR3: TGTGCCAGCAGACCCTCAGGCTATGGCTACACCTTC. This codes for CASRPSGYGYTF.

This chain links TRBV2 with TRBJ1-6, with TRBD1 matching 10 bases. The V segment lost 1 base and the J segment 10 bases; nucleotides outside the gene matches: 4. This CDR3 comprises 15 residues. CDR1 and CDR2 from the germline V gene are SNHLY and FYNNEI. CDR3 sequence reads: CASSEVGQGKSPLHF. For the CDR3, the DNA is TGTGCCAGCAGTGAAGTGGGACAGGGGAAATCACCCCTCCACTTT.

The CDR3 coding sequence is TGTGCCATCAGTGAGTCGAAATACTCAGATACGCAGTATTTT. It yields the protein CAISESKYSDTQYF. The rearrangement links TRBV10-3 to TRBJ2-3; no clear D gene. V was shortened by 0 bases and J by 4 bases, with 8 bases between the two germline ends. Germline CDR1 ENHRY, CDR2 SYGVKD. The CDR3 extends over 14 amino acids.

The chain employs TRBV6-1 and TRBJ1-3; no clear D gene. There are 17 residues in the CDR3. V was clipped by 2 bases and J by 3 bases, with 17 bases between them. Germline loops: CDR1 MNHNS, CDR2 SASEGT. The CDR3 region has the DNA TGTGCCAGCAGTGAAACGGTCAGGCTCCCTTTTGGAAACACCATATATTTT. This encodes CASSETVRLPFGNTIYF.

The V and J genes are TRBV19 and TRBJ2-7; no definite D call. V was shortened by 3 bases and J by 6 bases, with 9 bases between the two germline ends. CDR1 is LNHDA, CDR2 SQIVND, per germline (reference sequence). The CDR3 extends over 12 amino acids. CDR3: CASSIGSAEQYF. The CDR3 bases are TGTGCCAGTAGTATCGGGTCGGCCGAGCAGTACTTC.

This clone appeared a single time. The rearrangement links TRBV5-1 to TRBJ1-2, with 8 bases fitting TRBD1. CDR1 is SGHRS, CDR2 YFSETQ, per germline. This CDR3 has 16 amino acids. J was trimmed by 6 bases and V by 2 bases; bases with no gene match: 12. CDR3 region: CASSFGQGRGLDGYTF. CDR3 bases: TGCGCCAGCAGCTTCGGACAGGGTAGGGGTTTGGATGGCTACACCTTC.

The rearrangement uses TRBV7-8 and TRBJ2-7; a weak D match, TRBD2 (5 bases). The germline V and J ends were trimmed by 1 base and 4 bases, with 14 bases remaining between them. Germline assignment: CDR1 SGHVS and CDR2 FQNEAQ. CDR3 size: 15 residues. This CDR3 reads CASSLVEGYSYEQYF. The CDR3 DNA sequence: TGTGCCAGCAGCTTAGTAGAGGGTTATTCGTACGAGCAGTACTTC.

V is TRBV10-3 and J is TRBJ1-2; 10 bases map to TRBD1. Germline V gene lookup returns CDR1 ENHRY and CDR2 SYGVKD. After removal of 8 bases from V and 5 bases from J, the junction contained 11 bases not matched to a gene. The CDR3 spans 15 residues. CDR3 in DNA: TGTGCCATCGGTGGCCGGGACAGGGGACGTTATGGCTACACCTTC. This codes for CAIGGRDRGRYGYTF.

In its sample, this clone was seen a few times. The genes are TRBV5-6 and TRBJ1-2; D is ambiguous. Germline V CDR1 and CDR2: SGHDT, YYEEEE. The CDR3 has 15 residues. Between the trimmed V and J ends, which lost 7 bases and 4 bases, there was a span of 20 bases. For the CDR3, the DNA is TGTGCCAGCTCAGCTTGGAGTGGGAGAGTCTATGGCTACACCTTC. Protein: CASSAWSGRVYGYTF.

The V and J genes are TRBV24-1 and TRBJ2-3; 10 nucleotides align to TRBD1. Germline loops: CDR1 KGHDR, CDR2 SFDVKD. Losses at the gene ends were 7 bases for V and 0 bases for J; bases not matched to a gene: 12. The CDR3 covers 18 residues. The CDR3 region is CATSSNTGQGSSTDTQYF. The CDR3 nucleotides read TGTGCCACCAGCTCGAACACGGGACAGGGGTCTAGCACAGATACGCAGTATTTT.